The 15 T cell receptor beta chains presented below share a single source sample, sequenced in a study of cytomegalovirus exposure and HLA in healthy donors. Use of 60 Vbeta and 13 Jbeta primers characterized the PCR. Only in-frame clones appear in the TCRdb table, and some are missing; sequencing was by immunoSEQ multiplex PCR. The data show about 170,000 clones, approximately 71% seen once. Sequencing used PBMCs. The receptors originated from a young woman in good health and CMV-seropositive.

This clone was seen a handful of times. This chain's CDR3 is CASSDLGGSNQPQHF. The CDR3 DNA is TGCGCCAGCAGCGACTTAGGGGGTAGCAATCAGCCCCAGCATTTT. This chain links TRBV4-1 with TRBJ1-5; D might be TRBD1 (6 bases). CDR3 length: 15 residues. CDR1 and CDR2 from the germline V gene are MGHRA and YSYEKL. V gave up 5 bases and J gave up 0 bases, with 11 bases separating them.

CDR3 protein: CASSQLSDGRFEQYF. The CDR3 DNA is TGTGCCAGCAGCCAACTATCGGATGGTCGCTTCGAGCAGTACTTC. V usage is TRBV6-5 and J usage is TRBJ2-5; no definite D call. The better agreement between TRBJ2-7 and the DNA end casts doubt on the J call. CDR1 and CDR2 (germline): MNHEY, SVGAGI. The CDR3 covers 15 residues.

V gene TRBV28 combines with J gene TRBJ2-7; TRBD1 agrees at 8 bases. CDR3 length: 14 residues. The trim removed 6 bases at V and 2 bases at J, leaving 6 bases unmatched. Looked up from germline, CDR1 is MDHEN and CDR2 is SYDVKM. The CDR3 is CASSQTGEAYEQYF. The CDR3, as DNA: TGTGCCAGCAGCCAGACAGGGGAGGCCTACGAGCAGTACTTC.

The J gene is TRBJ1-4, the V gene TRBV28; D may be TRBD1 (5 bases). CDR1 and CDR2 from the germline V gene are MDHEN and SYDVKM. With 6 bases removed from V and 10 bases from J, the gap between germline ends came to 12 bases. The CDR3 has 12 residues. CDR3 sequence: CASSYGHAKLFF. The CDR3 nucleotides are TGTGCCAGCAGCTACGGACACGCAAAACTGTTTTTT. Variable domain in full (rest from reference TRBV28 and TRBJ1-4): DVKVTQSSRYLVKRTGEKVFLECVQDMDHENMFWYRQDPGLGLRLIYFSYDVKMKEKGDIPEGYSVSREKKERFSLILESASTNQTSMYLCASSYGHAKLFFGSGTQLSVL.

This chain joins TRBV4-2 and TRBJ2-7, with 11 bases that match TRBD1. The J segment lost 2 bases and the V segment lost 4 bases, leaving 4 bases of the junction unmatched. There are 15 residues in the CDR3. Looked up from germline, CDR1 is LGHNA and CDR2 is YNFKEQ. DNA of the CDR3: TGTGCCAGCAGCCCGGACAGGGGGCAGCCCTACGAGCAGTACTTC. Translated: CASSPDRGQPYEQYF.

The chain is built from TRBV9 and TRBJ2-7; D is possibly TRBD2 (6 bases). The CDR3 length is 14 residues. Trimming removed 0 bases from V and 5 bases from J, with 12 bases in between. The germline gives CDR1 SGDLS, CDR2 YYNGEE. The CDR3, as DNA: TGTGCCAGCAGCGTAGGCGGAGGGGAGGACGAGCAGTACTTC. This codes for CASSVGGGEDEQYF.

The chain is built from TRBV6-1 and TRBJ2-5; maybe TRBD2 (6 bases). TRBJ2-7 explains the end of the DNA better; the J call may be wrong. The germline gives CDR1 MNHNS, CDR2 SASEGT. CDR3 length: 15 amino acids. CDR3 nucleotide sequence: TGTGCCAGCAGTGAATTCGGGGGTATCTCCTACGAGCAGTACTTC. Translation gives CASSEFGGISYEQYF.

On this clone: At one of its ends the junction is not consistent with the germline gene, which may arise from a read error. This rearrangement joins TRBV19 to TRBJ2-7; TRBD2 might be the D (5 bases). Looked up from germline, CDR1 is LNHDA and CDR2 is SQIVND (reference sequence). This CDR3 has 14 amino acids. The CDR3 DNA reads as TGTGCCAGCAGTAGGACTGGAAACTCCTACGAGCAGTACTTC. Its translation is CASSRTGNSYEQYF.

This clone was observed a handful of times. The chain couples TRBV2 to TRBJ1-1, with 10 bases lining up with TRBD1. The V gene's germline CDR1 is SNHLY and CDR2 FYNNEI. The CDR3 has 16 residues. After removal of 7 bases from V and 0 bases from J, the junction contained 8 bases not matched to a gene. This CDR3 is CASTTRQGAMNTEAFF. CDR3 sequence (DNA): TGTGCCAGCACGACCCGACAGGGGGCTATGAACACTGAAGCTTTCTTT.

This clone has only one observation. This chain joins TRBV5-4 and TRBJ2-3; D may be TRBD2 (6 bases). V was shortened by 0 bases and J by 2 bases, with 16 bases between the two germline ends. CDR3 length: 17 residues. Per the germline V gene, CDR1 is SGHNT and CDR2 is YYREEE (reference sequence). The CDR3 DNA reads TGTGCCAGCAGCTTGGCCTTGGGGGGTTGGAACACAGATACGCAGTATTTT. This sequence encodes CASSLALGGWNTDTQYF.

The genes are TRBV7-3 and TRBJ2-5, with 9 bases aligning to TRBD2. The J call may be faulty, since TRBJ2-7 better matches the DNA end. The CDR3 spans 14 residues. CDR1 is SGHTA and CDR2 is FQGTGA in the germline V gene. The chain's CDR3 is CASSLRAGGYEQYF. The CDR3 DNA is TGTGCCAGCAGCTTAAGAGCGGGGGGTTACGAGCAGTACTTC.

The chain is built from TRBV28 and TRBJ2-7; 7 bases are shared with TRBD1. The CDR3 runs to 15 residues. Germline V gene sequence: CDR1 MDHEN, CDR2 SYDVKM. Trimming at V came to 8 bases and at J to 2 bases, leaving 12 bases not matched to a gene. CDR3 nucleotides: TGTGCCAGCCTTGCCCGGGACAGAGGTCCCTACGAGCAGTACTTC. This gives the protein CASLARDRGPYEQYF.

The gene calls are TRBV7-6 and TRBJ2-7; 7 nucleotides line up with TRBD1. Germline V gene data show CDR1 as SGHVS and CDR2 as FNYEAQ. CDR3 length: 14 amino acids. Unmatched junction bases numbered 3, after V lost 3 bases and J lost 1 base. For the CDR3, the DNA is TGTGCCAGCAGCTTCAACAGGGGATCCTACGAGCAGTACTTC. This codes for CASSFNRGSYEQYF.

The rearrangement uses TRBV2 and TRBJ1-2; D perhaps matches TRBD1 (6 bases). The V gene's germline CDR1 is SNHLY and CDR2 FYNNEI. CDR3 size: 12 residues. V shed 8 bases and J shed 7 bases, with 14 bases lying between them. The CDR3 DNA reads TGTGCCAGCCCGGGAAGGGGGAGTGGCTACACCTTC. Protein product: CASPGRGSGYTF.

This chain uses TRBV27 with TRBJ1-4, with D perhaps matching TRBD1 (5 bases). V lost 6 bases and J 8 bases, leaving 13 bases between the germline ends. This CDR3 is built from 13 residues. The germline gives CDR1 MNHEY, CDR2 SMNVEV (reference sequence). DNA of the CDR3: TGTGCCAGCAGCCCGGGGGTGGGAGAAAAACTGTTTTTT. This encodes CASSPGVGEKLFF.